This TCR beta chain was sequenced in a study of shared clonotypes between healthy human individuals. Study conclusions and caveats: Richness estimates generally favored naive over memory subsets. An expected dependence of interdonor clonotype sharing on sequencing depth was noted.

This CDR3 has 13 residues. With 5 bases removed from V and 0 bases from J, the gap between germline ends came to 8 bases. Germline CDR1 is SGHNT and CDR2 is YENEEA. A remark on this clone: Its antigen is still unknown.

Some clones are missing from TCRdb's copy, which holds only in-frame ones; the method was immunoSEQ multiplex PCR. This table holds around 2.5 million clones, over 85% found once. The specimen was naive CD4+ T cells from PBMCs. Subset of the sample: CD45RA+ positively selected. The chain links TRBV11-3 to TRBJ2-7; D unresolved. This TCR was sampled from a man younger than 35 in good health. Some clones in this sample may be carry-over from other donors' samples. The CDR3 DNA sequence: TGTGCCAGCAGCCTCAGCCGCTCCTACGAGCAGTACTTC. Translation: CASSLSRSYEQYF.